The rows below give T cell receptor beta chains drawn from one sample of a study of OX40 agonist ivuxolimab in advanced cancers. TCRdb's table, derived via immunoSEQ multiplex PCR, lists solely in-frame clones and lacks some. Found here are about 71,000 clones, around 94% of them singletons; the top ten hold 15% to 18%. The sample was CD4+ or CD8+ T cells sorted from blood, taken in a trial of the OX40 agonist ivuxolimab. Source of these receptors: an adult with an advanced solid tumor such as melanoma, head and neck, liver or kidney cancer. Both conserved end residues are part of each CDR3. Fields, in order: CDR3 DNA, CDR3 protein, clone size, J gene, V gene, D gene. D genes are given only for firm matches. Some rows mark clone size as missing; the rest say once, few, many or name a class of expanded clone.

CDR3nt: TGCGCCAGCAGCTTGGAGTTTCAAGAGACCCAGTACTTC
CDR3aa: CASSLEFQETQYF
abundance: .
j_gene: TRBJ2-5
v_gene: TRBV5-1
d_gene: .

CDR3nt: TGTGCCAGCAGCTTTAGGTCAGGTAGGCAGGGCGGGAGGAACACTGAAGCTTTCTTT
CDR3aa: CASSFRSGRQGGRNTEAFF
abundance: once
j_gene: TRBJ1-1
v_gene: TRBV11-3
d_gene: .

CDR3nt: TGTGCCACCACCCTCTGGCGGGGGGTACAAGAGACCCAGTACTTC
CDR3aa: CATTLWRGVQETQYF
abundance: once
j_gene: TRBJ2-5
v_gene: TRBV15
d_gene: TRBD2

CDR3nt: TGCGCCAGCAGTGGGCAGGGGGCGCGTCACGAGCAGTACTTC
CDR3aa: CASSGQGARHEQYF
abundance: .
j_gene: TRBJ2-7
v_gene: TRBV10-1
d_gene: TRBD1

CDR3nt: TGTGCCAGCAGGACCGACAGGGGAGACTATGGCTACACCTTC
CDR3aa: CASRTDRGDYGYTF
abundance: .
j_gene: TRBJ1-2
v_gene: TRBV6-5
d_gene: TRBD1

CDR3nt: TGTGCCAGCAGCCCCGGCGGGAGCTATGGCTACACCTTC
CDR3aa: CASSPGGSYGYTF
abundance: once
j_gene: TRBJ1-2
v_gene: TRBV13
d_gene: .

CDR3nt: TGTGCCAGCAGCTTATGGTCAGCTGATCAGCCCCAGCATTTT
CDR3aa: CASSLWSADQPQHF
abundance: .
j_gene: TRBJ1-5
v_gene: TRBV7-8
d_gene: .

CDR3nt: TGTGCCAGCAGTTTATTTGGCGGCCCCCGAGGGCCTCTAATTGAAAAACTGTTTTTT
CDR3aa: CASSLFGGPRGPLIEKLFF
abundance: .
j_gene: TRBJ1-4
v_gene: TRBV27
d_gene: .

CDR3nt: TGTGCCAGCAGCTTTGGTGGTCCTGGTGGCTACACCTTC
CDR3aa: CASSFGGPGGYTF
abundance: .
j_gene: TRBJ1-2
v_gene: TRBV7-9
d_gene: .

CDR3nt: TGTGCCAGTAGTAGGGCAGGGTTCTCCTACGAGCAGTACTTC
CDR3aa: CASSRAGFSYEQYF
abundance: .
j_gene: TRBJ2-7
v_gene: TRBV19
d_gene: .

CDR3nt: TGTGCCAGCAGCGCCCTAGCGCGGGGCTCCTACAATGAGCAGTTCTTC
CDR3aa: CASSALARGSYNEQFF
abundance: .
j_gene: TRBJ2-1
v_gene: TRBV9
d_gene: .

CDR3nt: TGTGCCAGCACCGAGTCCGTAGACAGGGGATTCTATCGGGACTATGGCTACACCTTC
CDR3aa: CASTESVDRGFYRDYGYTF
abundance: .
j_gene: TRBJ1-2
v_gene: TRBV2
d_gene: TRBD1

CDR3nt: TGTGCCAGCAGTTTATCGTCCCAGTACAATGAGCAGTTCTTC
CDR3aa: CASSLSSQYNEQFF
abundance: .
j_gene: TRBJ2-1
v_gene: TRBV27
d_gene: .

CDR3nt: TGTGCCAGCAGTTGGTACAGGGTAGATTCACCCCTCCACTTT
CDR3aa: CASSWYRVDSPLHF
abundance: .
j_gene: TRBJ1-6
v_gene: TRBV27
d_gene: .

CDR3nt: TGCGCCAGCAGCCAAGATGGACTGACCTCCTACGAGCAGTACTTC
CDR3aa: CASSQDGLTSYEQYF
abundance: .
j_gene: TRBJ2-7
v_gene: TRBV7-6
d_gene: .

CDR3nt: TGTGCCAGCAGCTTGGCCGGGACAGGGTGGGTAAATGAGCAGTTCTTC
CDR3aa: CASSLAGTGWVNEQFF
abundance: .
j_gene: TRBJ2-1
v_gene: TRBV5-6
d_gene: TRBD1

CDR3nt: TGTGCCAGCAGCCAAGGACTAGCTGCTACCGGGGAGCTGTTTTTT
CDR3aa: CASSQGLAATGELFF
abundance: once
j_gene: TRBJ2-2
v_gene: TRBV4-2
d_gene: TRBD2

CDR3nt: TGTGCCAGCAGCGTAGGGGGGACAGGGCAGACTGAAGCTTTCTTT
CDR3aa: CASSVGGTGQTEAFF
abundance: once
j_gene: TRBJ1-1
v_gene: TRBV9
d_gene: TRBD1

CDR3nt: TGTGCCAGCAGCTTTCCCTCTCAGATCTCCCATACATACAATGAGCAGTTCTTC
CDR3aa: CASSFPSQISHTYNEQFF
abundance: .
j_gene: TRBJ2-1
v_gene: TRBV7-8
d_gene: .

CDR3nt: TGTGCCAGCAGTCCCCCTCCCCGACGGCCGACTGACACTGAAGCTTTCTTT
CDR3aa: CASSPPPRRPTDTEAFF
abundance: .
j_gene: TRBJ1-1
v_gene: TRBV28
d_gene: .

CDR3nt: TGTGCCAGCAGTTCGGCTAGCGGGAGGGCAGGGACCCAGTACTTC
CDR3aa: CASSSASGRAGTQYF
abundance: .
j_gene: TRBJ2-5
v_gene: TRBV6-6
d_gene: TRBD2

CDR3nt: TGTGCCAGCACTACTTATGGGGTGAACACTGAAGCTTTCTTT
CDR3aa: CASTTYGVNTEAFF
abundance: .
j_gene: TRBJ1-1
v_gene: TRBV2
d_gene: .

CDR3nt: TGTGCCAGCAGCGCGTTTGTGGGAAGCTACGAGCAGTACTTC
CDR3aa: CASSAFVGSYEQYF
abundance: .
j_gene: TRBJ2-7
v_gene: TRBV9
d_gene: .

CDR3nt: TGCGCCAGCAGCTTGGGAGGCGATGGCTACACCTTC
CDR3aa: CASSLGGDGYTF
abundance: .
j_gene: TRBJ1-2
v_gene: TRBV5-1
d_gene: .

CDR3nt: TGTGCCAGCAACCCAACAGGGGGCACAGATACGCAGTATTTT
CDR3aa: CASNPTGGTDTQYF
abundance: .
j_gene: TRBJ2-3
v_gene: TRBV28
d_gene: TRBD1

CDR3nt: TGTGCCAGCAGTGTGGGTTTTGTTGGTAATGAAAAACTGTTTTTT
CDR3aa: CASSVGFVGNEKLFF
abundance: .
j_gene: TRBJ1-4
v_gene: TRBV25-1
d_gene: .